This entry lists 29 T cell receptor beta chains sequenced from one sample in a study of T-cell memory formation after mild COVID-19. TCRdb itself ran the 5' RACE reads through MiXCR, one entry per CDR3 protein. Counted here are hundreds of thousands of distinct CDR3 sequences, around 20% occurring once; the ten biggest clones make up around 13%. Source material: PBMCs or a T cell subset sorted from them (not recorded which). These receptor sequences come from an adult woman who had mild COVID-19 (a few samples of this study predate the infection). Cell type and time point are not known.

This clonotype was counted a single time. The rearrangement uses TRBV10-3 and TRBJ1-1; D not resolved. The CDR3 has 15 amino acids. V lost 6 bases and J 1 base, leaving 15 bases between the germline ends. Per the germline V gene, CDR1 is ENHRY and CDR2 is SYGVKD. DNA for the CDR3: TGTGCCATCAGCGCACCTGCTAGGAAGAACACTGAAGCTTTCTTT. It translates to CAISAPARKNTEAFF.

The sample holds a few counts of this clonotype. The chain carries TRBV20-1 and TRBJ2-7, with 12 nucleotides matching TRBD2. The germline gives CDR1 DFQATT, CDR2 SNEGSKA (reference sequence). J lost 2 bases, V lost 7 bases, and 9 bases had no gene match. CDR3 length: 15 residues. The CDR3 nucleotides are TGCAGTGGAGGGGCTAGCGGGAGGGCCGCCTACGAGCAGTACTTC. This sequence encodes CSGGASGRAAYEQYF.

The table lists this clonotype with a few counts. The chain uses TRBV29-1 and TRBJ2-2; D remains unclear. V lost 3 bases and J lost 1, with 6 bases in between. Germline V gene data show CDR1 as SQVTM and CDR2 as ANQGSEA. The CDR3 extends over 13 amino acids. CDR3: CSVDWENTGELFF. As DNA, the CDR3 is TGCAGCGTTGATTGGGAGAACACCGGGGAGCTGTTTTTT.

The rearrangement links TRBV29-1 to TRBJ2-7; no definite D call. V dropped 0 bases and J dropped 0 bases, with 6 bases sitting between them. CDR3 size: 13 residues. Germline V lookup: CDR1 SQVTM, CDR2 ANQGSEA. This CDR3 reads CSVEDVASYEQYF. The DNA for the CDR3 is TGCAGCGTTGAAGACGTGGCCTCCTACGAGCAGTACTTC.

This chain links TRBV5-5 with TRBJ2-1, with TRBD2 as a possible D gene (5 bases). The length of the CDR3 is 14 residues. V was cut by 2 bases and J by 4 bases, with 10 bases left in between. Germline CDR1 and CDR2: SGHKS and YYEKEE (reference sequence). The CDR3 sequence: CASSFSGEYNEQFF. The DNA of the CDR3 is TGTGCCAGCAGCTTCAGTGGGGAGTACAATGAGCAGTTCTTC.

In this sample, this clonotype turned up a few times. V usage is TRBV11-2 and J usage is TRBJ2-1; no clear D gene. Per the germline V gene, CDR1 is SGHAT and CDR2 is FQNNGV. Trimming stripped 6 bases from V and 7 bases from J, with 19 bases between. The CDR3 runs to 15 residues. For the CDR3, the DNA is TGTGCCAGCAGTTGGTCTCGGTCTAAAGGGAATGAGCAGTTCTTC. It specifies CASSWSRSKGNEQFF.

The CDR3 loop is CAISERTGDNEQFF. The CDR3 DNA reads TGTGCCATCAGTGAACGTACGGGAGACAATGAGCAGTTCTTC. This rearrangement joins TRBV10-3 to TRBJ2-1, with D perhaps TRBD2 (6 bases). Trimming shortened V by 3 bases and J by 5 bases, and 11 bases separated the two germline ends. Germline V CDR1 and CDR2: ENHRY, SYGVKD. The CDR3 runs to 14 residues.

V gene TRBV6-6 combines with J gene TRBJ2-3; 8 bases are a match to TRBD1. Germline V gene lookup returns CDR1 MNHNY and CDR2 SVGAGI (reference sequence). CDR3 size: 16 residues. Trimming at V came to 5 bases and at J to 2 bases, leaving 9 bases not matched to a gene. CDR3 DNA sequence: TGTGCCAGCAGTAAATTCAGGGGGCTGGACACAGATACGCAGTATTTT. Translating it yields CASSKFRGLDTDTQYF.

The count of this clonotype is one. The chain recombines TRBV20-1 with TRBJ1-2; D possibly corresponds to TRBD1 (5 bases). Trimming stripped 6 bases from V and 5 bases from J, with 13 bases between. The germline V gene encodes CDR1 DFQATT and CDR2 SNEGSKA (reference sequence). There are 12 residues in the CDR3. The CDR3 region is CSAGPEKYGYTF. In nucleotides, the CDR3 is TGCAGTGCGGGGCCGGAAAAATATGGCTACACCTTC.

The chain is built from TRBV7-9 and TRBJ2-1; weak D call: TRBD2 (6 bases). The length of the CDR3 is 15 residues. Germline V lookup: CDR1 SEHNR, CDR2 FQNEAQ (reference sequence). V dropped 1 base and J dropped 2 bases, with 9 bases sitting between them. This CDR3 is CASSLGRAAYNEQFF. Written as DNA, the CDR3 is TGTGCCAGCAGCTTAGGGAGGGCCGCCTACAATGAGCAGTTCTTC.

This chain links TRBV30 with TRBJ1-1; D is uncertain. Germline CDR1 and CDR2: GTSNPN and SVGIG (reference sequence). V lost 2 bases to trimming and J lost 7 bases, with 8 bases between them. CDR3 length equals 11 residues. CDR3 amino acids: CAWSPGLEAFF. CDR3 DNA sequence: TGTGCCTGGAGTCCTGGGCTTGAAGCTTTCTTT.

The genes are TRBV19 and TRBJ2-1, with TRBD2 matching over 8 bases. Germline V gene data show CDR1 as LNHDA and CDR2 as SQIVND (reference sequence). CDR3 size: 15 residues. V shed 3 bases, J shed 3 bases, and the junction held 4 bases outside the gene matches. DNA for the CDR3: TGTGCCAGTAGTATTAGTACTAGCGGCTACAATGAGCAGTTCTTC. Its translation: CASSISTSGYNEQFF. Variable domain in full (rest from reference TRBV19 and TRBJ2-1): DGGITQSPKYLFRKEGQNVTLSCEQNLNHDAMYWYRQDPGQGLRLIYYSQIVNDFQKGDIAEGYSVSREKKESFPLTVTSAQKNPTAFYLCASSISTSGYNEQFFGPGTRLTVL.

This rearrangement joins TRBV6-2 or TRBV6-3 to TRBJ2-7; 11 nucleotides line up with TRBD2. Looked up from germline, CDR1 is MNHEY and CDR2 is SVGEGT. The CDR3 has 15 residues. Germline trimming cut 2 bases from V and 3 bases from J; bases unmatched to any gene: 3. Written as DNA, the CDR3 is TGTGCCAGCAGTTACGAACTAGCGGGAGTCTACGAGCAGTACTTC. Its translation: CASSYELAGVYEQYF.

CDR3 DNA: TGCAGCGTTGACGCCGAATCCGGGCTCCCATCTCTCGGTTTGTATTTT. It translates to CSVDAESGLPSLGLYF. This chain links TRBV29-1 with TRBJ2-3; D not certain. The CDR3 covers 16 residues. The germline gives CDR1 SQVTM, CDR2 ANQGSEA. Between the trimmed V and J ends, which lost 3 bases and 14 bases, there was a span of 30 bases.

The gene calls are TRBV6-6 and TRBJ2-7, with D tentatively TRBD1 (5 bases). V was trimmed by 2 bases and J by 5 bases, leaving 16 bases between them. Germline lookup yields CDR1 MNHNY and CDR2 SVGAGI (reference sequence). The CDR3 loop spans 15 amino acids. This CDR3 is CASSYPMAGSHEQYF. The CDR3 region has the DNA TGTGCCAGCAGTTACCCCATGGCAGGGTCCCACGAGCAGTACTTC.

This clonotype was seen at least ten times. The gene calls are TRBV20-1 and TRBJ2-5; D is unclear. The CDR3 runs to 15 residues. Deletions cut 0 bases from V and 2 bases from J, with 13 bases between. Germline values: CDR1 DFQATT, CDR2 SNEGSKA (reference sequence). In nucleotides, the CDR3 is TGCAGTGCTAGAGATAGGGTATTGGGGCAAGAGACCCAGTACTTC. Translation: CSARDRVLGQETQYF.

The rearrangement uses TRBV18 and TRBJ1-5, with a tentative D call TRBD1 (5 bases). CDR1 is KGHSH and CDR2 is LQKENI in the germline V gene. Deletions cut 4 bases from V and 1 base from J, with 11 bases between. CDR3 length: 15 amino acids. CDR3 nucleotide sequence: TGTGCCAGCTCACAGGGGCCGCCAAGCAATCAGCCCCAGCATTTT. Its translation: CASSQGPPSNQPQHF. Full variable domain (missing parts from reference TRBV18 and TRBJ1-5): NAGVMQNPRHLVRRRGQEARLRCSPMKGHSHVYWYRQLPEEGLKFMVYLQKENIIDESGMPKERFSAEFPKEGPSILRIQQVVRGDSAAYFCASSQGPPSNQPQHFGDGTRLSIL.

The V call is TRBV12-3 or TRBV12-4, the J call TRBJ1-1, with 9 bases matching TRBD1. The CDR3 has 14 amino acids. Trimming at V came to 5 bases and at J to 5 bases, leaving 6 bases not matched to a gene. The CDR3 spells CASSPGQGWTEAFF. As DNA, the CDR3 is TGTGCCAGCAGTCCGGGACAGGGATGGACTGAAGCTTTCTTT.

The gene calls are TRBV6-1 and TRBJ1-3, with TRBD1 identical over 7 bases. The V and J ends lost 2 bases and 0 bases, in that order; junction bases with no gene match: 4. The germline V gene has CDR1 MNHNS and CDR2 SASEGT. The CDR3 runs 16 residues. CDR3 in amino acids: CASSEQGDSSGNTIYF. CDR3 in DNA: TGTGCCAGCAGTGAACAGGGGGACAGCTCTGGAAACACCATATATTTT.

The table lists this clonotype with a few counts. CDR3 DNA: TGTGCCAGCAGCTTTGGTAGGAACATTCAGTACTTC. Protein sequence: CASSFGRNIQYF. This sequence joins TRBV7-2 and TRBJ2-4; D not resolved. CDR3 size: 12 residues. V lost 3 bases, J lost 7 bases, and 7 bases lay in between. Germline loops: CDR1 SGHTA, CDR2 FQGNSA.

The rearrangement links TRBV6-4 to TRBJ2-5; a weak D match, TRBD1 (6 bases). Deletions cut 5 bases from V and 5 bases from J, with 18 bases between. This CDR3 comprises 15 residues. Germline assignment: CDR1 MRHNA and CDR2 SNTAGT. For the CDR3, the DNA is TGTGCCAGCAGTCCCGGGACATCACCTGGGGAGACCCAGTACTTC. Its protein product is CASSPGTSPGETQYF.

This chain connects TRBV7-9 to TRBJ1-1; D gene unclear. This CDR3 has 15 residues. V was trimmed by 1 base and J by 1 base, leaving 10 bases between them. Germline CDR1 reads SEHNR; CDR2 reads FQNEAQ (reference sequence). CDR3 protein: CASSLGILGNTEAFF. The DNA of the CDR3 is TGTGCCAGCAGCTTAGGGATATTGGGGAACACTGAAGCTTTCTTT.

The chain is built from TRBV5-5 and TRBJ2-7; D possibly matches TRBD1 or TRBD2 (5 bases each). V was trimmed by 0 bases and J by 1 base, leaving 11 bases between them. The CDR3 is 15 amino acids. Germline V gene lookup returns CDR1 SGHKS and CDR2 YYEKEE (reference sequence). CDR3 protein: CASSLEGPGSYEQYF. CDR3 DNA: TGTGCCAGCAGCTTGGAGGGGCCGGGATCCTACGAGCAGTACTTC.

The chain has TRBV5-1 and TRBJ2-5, with 8 nucleotides matching TRBD2. This CDR3 spans 15 amino acids. Germline-derived CDR1 and CDR2 are SGHRS and YFSETQ. V gave up 1 base and J gave up 5 bases; unmatched junction bases: 7. DNA for the CDR3: TGCGCCAGCAGCTTGTCCGTCGGGGGGGCTGAGACCCAGTACTTC. Translation: CASSLSVGGAETQYF. The full variable domain, rest sourced from reference TRBV5-1 and TRBJ2-5, is KAGVTQTPRYLIKTRGQQVTLSCSPISGHRSVSWYQQTPGQGLQFLFEYFSETQRNKGNFPGRFSGRQFSNSRSEMNVSTLELGDSALYLCASSLSVGGAETQYFGPGTRLLVL.

This clonotype was found a few times. The rearrangement uses TRBV7-2 and TRBJ2-7; 12 bases match TRBD2. Germline-derived CDR1 and CDR2 are SGHTA and FQGNSA. The CDR3 is made up of 15 amino acids. The V gene end was trimmed by 7 bases and the J gene end by 4 bases; junction bases not matched to a gene: 8. The CDR3 loop reads CASTPGLAGGYEQYF. The CDR3 nucleotides are TGTGCCAGCACTCCGGGACTAGCGGGTGGATACGAGCAGTACTTC.

The chain links TRBV29-1 to TRBJ1-2; D possibly corresponds to TRBD1 (6 bases). V shed 7 bases and J shed 8 bases, with 23 bases lying between them. Germline V gene lookup returns CDR1 SQVTM and CDR2 ANQGSEA. CDR3 length equals 14 residues. CDR3 nucleotides: TGCAGCGCTACGGACAGAGGATCCGAGGGAGGCTACACCTTC. This encodes CSATDRGSEGGYTF. The variable domain in full, completed from reference TRBV29-1 and TRBJ1-2, reads SAVISQKPSRDICQRGTSLTIQCQVDSQVTMMFWYRQQPGQSLTLIATANQGSEATYESGFVIDKFPISRPNLTFSTLTVSNMSPEDSSIYLCSATDRGSEGGYTFGSGTRLTVV.

This clonotype was detected many times. V is TRBV7-9 and J is TRBJ1-6; D is unresolved. V was shortened by 6 bases and J by 4 bases, with 10 bases between the two germline ends. The CDR3 is made up of 14 amino acids. The germline gives CDR1 SEHNR, CDR2 FQNEAQ (reference sequence). The CDR3 here is CASSGVPYNSPLHF. The CDR3 DNA reads TGTGCCAGCAGTGGGGTTCCTTATAATTCACCCCTCCACTTT.

This chain connects TRBV7-2 to TRBJ2-1, with D possibly TRBD2 on 5 matching bases. Germline-derived CDR1 and CDR2 are SGHTA and FQGNSA. The CDR3 is made up of 15 amino acids. Between the trimmed V and J ends, which lost 5 bases and 5 bases, there was a span of 16 bases. The chain's CDR3 is CASSLPRGSHNEQFF. The CDR3 region has the DNA TGTGCCAGCAGCCTCCCCCGAGGGAGCCACAATGAGCAGTTCTTC.

This clonotype has a handful of counts. CDR3 DNA sequence: TGTGCCAGCAGCCCCGGGACACAACGGTGGCAGTACTTC. Encoded protein: CASSPGTQRWQYF. The chain uses TRBV12-3 or TRBV12-4 and TRBJ2-7; possibly TRBD1 for D (6 bases). V was clipped by 6 bases and J by 9 bases, with 18 bases between them. This CDR3 is built from 13 residues.